These 9 T cell receptor beta chains originate from one sample sequenced in a study of shared clonotypes between healthy human individuals. TCRdb's table, derived via immunoSEQ multiplex PCR, lists solely in-frame clones and lacks some. Here the sample spans around 560,000 clones, approximately 96% being singletons. CD45RO-negative, CCR7-selected cells formed the naive CD8 fraction, which excluded terminally differentiated effector memory CD45RA+ cells. Sequencing was done on a sample of naive CD8+ T cells sorted from blood. All receptors come from a woman between 25 and 40 years old in good health.

The V gene is TRBV5-5, the J gene TRBJ2-7; TRBD2 is a possible D gene (7 bases). This CDR3 spans 13 amino acids. Germline values: CDR1 SGHKS, CDR2 YYEKEE (reference sequence). Trimming removed 5 bases at V and 4 bases at J, with 13 bases between. DNA of the CDR3: TGTGCCAGCAGAACCAGGGGAGGGTACGAGCAGTACTTC. This sequence encodes CASRTRGGYEQYF.

The chain recombines TRBV28 with TRBJ2-1; a possible D gene is TRBD1 (6 bases). The germline gives CDR1 MDHEN, CDR2 SYDVKM. The CDR3 loop spans 16 amino acids. Trimming took 4 bases from V and 4 from J, leaving 17 bases between them. DNA for the CDR3: TGTGCCAGCAGTTCCACCCATGGACAGAGATACAATGAGCAGTTCTTC. Encoded protein: CASSSTHGQRYNEQFF.

This chain connects TRBV6-5 to TRBJ2-3; D is perhaps TRBD2 (6 bases). The CDR3 contains 16 residues. V lost 0 bases and J lost 2, with 12 bases in between. Germline values: CDR1 MNHEY, CDR2 SVGAGI. CDR3 in DNA: TGTGCCAGCAGTTACTCGATTGCGGGAAACACAGATACGCAGTATTTT. This encodes CASSYSIAGNTDTQYF.

The genes are TRBV19 and TRBJ2-7, with 7 bases matching TRBD2. With 6 bases clipped from V and 4 bases from J, the junction kept 12 bases outside the gene matches. The CDR3 is 15 amino acids. The germline CDR1 and CDR2 sequences are LNHDA and SQIVND (reference sequence). CDR3 sequence: CASSLSVRERYEQYF. For the CDR3, the DNA is TGTGCCAGTAGCCTTTCAGTGCGGGAGCGGTACGAGCAGTACTTC.

The CDR3 nucleotides read TGTGCCAGCAGTGCCCAGGGCGTCGGAAATTCACCCCTCCACTTT. Translating gives CASSAQGVGNSPLHF. The J gene is TRBJ1-6, the V gene TRBV28; D perhaps matches TRBD1 (5 bases). CDR1 and CDR2 (germline): MDHEN, SYDVKM. The length of the CDR3 is 15 residues. The V gene lost 5 bases and the J gene lost 7 bases, with 15 bases spanning the gap.

The chain carries TRBV5-1 and TRBJ2-3; perhaps TRBD2 as D (5 bases). The CDR3 consists of 15 residues. The V and J ends lost 0 bases and 2 bases respectively, with 10 bases between them. Germline CDR1 is SGHRS and CDR2 is YFSETQ. The CDR3 spells CASSLERAVTDTQYF. CDR3 DNA sequence: TGCGCCAGCAGCTTGGAGAGGGCGGTCACAGATACGCAGTATTTT.

The CDR3 here is CASSPPNVPGNTIYF. CDR3 nucleotides: TGTGCCAGCAGCCCCCCGAATGTCCCTGGAAACACCATATATTTT. The V call is TRBV9, the J call TRBJ1-3, with D unresolved. Germline V gene lookup returns CDR1 SGDLS and CDR2 YYNGEE. Between the trimmed V and J ends, which lost 4 bases and 2 bases, there was a span of 13 bases. There are 15 residues in the CDR3.

The chain links TRBV27 to TRBJ1-5; D is unclear. V lost 2 bases, J lost 2 bases, and 13 bases lay in between. Germline V gives CDR1 MNHEY, CDR2 SMNVEV (reference sequence). CDR3 size: 16 residues. The CDR3 loop reads CASSLVRNLGNQPQHF. The CDR3 DNA is TGTGCCAGCAGTTTAGTCAGGAACCTAGGCAATCAGCCCCAGCATTTT.

The chain is built from TRBV28 and TRBJ1-5, with D maybe TRBD1 (5 bases). The V and J ends lost 6 bases and 1 base respectively, with 28 bases between them. Germline CDR1 MDHEN, CDR2 SYDVKM. The CDR3 is 20 residues long. The chain's CDR3 is CASRHAGPDGGVRSNQPQHF. The CDR3 coding sequence is TGTGCCAGCAGACACGCCGGGCCAGACGGGGGGGTTCGGAGCAATCAGCCCCAGCATTTT.